The 19 T cell receptor beta chains presented below share a single source sample, sequenced in a study of Graves' ophthalmopathy and Graves' hyperthyroidism. From RNA, the CDR3 regions of TCR beta chains were amplified and sequenced. First-round RT-PCR with HTBI primers preceded a second-round multiplex PCR. TCRdb used MiXCR to reprocess the multiplex PCR reads, holding one entry per CDR3 protein. This sample has 200,000 to 250,000 distinct CDR3 sequences, with under 25% found just once. Sequenced material: peripheral blood. These receptors were taken from a woman aged 45-59 years with Graves' ophthalmopathy.

This clonotype was seen repeatedly, ten times or more. As DNA, the CDR3 is TGTGCCAGCAGCCTCCACAGGGCCACTGAAGCTTTCTTT. This sequence encodes CASSLHRATEAFF. The chain links TRBV7-3 to TRBJ1-1; weak D call: TRBD1 (6 bases). Germline CDR1 reads SGHTA; CDR2 reads FQGTGA. The CDR3 spans 13 residues. Trimming stripped 5 bases from V and 4 bases from J, with 11 bases between.

This clonotype appeared a single time. V usage is TRBV6-1 and J usage is TRBJ2-7; unclear D gene. Trimming pared 4 bases from V and 6 bases from J, leaving 7 bases between. CDR1 MNHNS and CDR2 SASEGT come from the germline V gene. This CDR3 is 11 amino acids long. The CDR3 spells CASSVSGEQYF. Here the CDR3 DNA reads TGTGCCAGCAGTGTGTCAGGCGAGCAGTACTTC.

This clonotype has at least ten counts. This chain uses TRBV7-9 with TRBJ2-7; 7 bases are a match to TRBD1. Unmatched junction bases numbered 6, after V lost 4 bases and J lost 6 bases. The germline gives CDR1 SEHNR, CDR2 FQNEAQ (reference sequence). The CDR3 loop spans 13 amino acids. CDR3 coding DNA: TGTGCCAGCAGCTCGACAGGGCTGGGCGAGCAGTACTTC. Its protein product is CASSSTGLGEQYF.

This clonotype was seen a few times. The chain links TRBV3-1 to TRBJ1-1; possibly TRBD1 for D (5 bases). Trimming took 3 bases from V and 1 from J, leaving 18 bases between them. The CDR3 has 17 residues. Per the germline V gene, CDR1 is LGHDT and CDR2 is YNNKEL (reference sequence). The CDR3 is CASSHFPGPGRNTEAFF. CDR3 DNA: TGTGCCAGCAGCCATTTTCCGGGGCCCGGACGGAACACTGAAGCTTTCTTT.

This clonotype was detected ten times or more. V and J are TRBV24-1 and TRBJ2-2, with D maybe TRBD1 (7 bases). CDR1 and CDR2 from the germline V gene are KGHDR and SFDVKD. The length of the CDR3 is 16 residues. Trimming removed 4 bases from V and 7 bases from J, with 18 bases in between. CDR3 DNA sequence: TGTGCCACCAGTGACACAGCTTACAGGGGAGGCGGGGAGCTGTTTTTT. Translating it yields CATSDTAYRGGGELFF.

In this sample, this clonotype turned up many times. The rearrangement uses TRBV19 and TRBJ1-1; possible D gene TRBD1, 5 bases. Looked up from germline, CDR1 is LNHDA and CDR2 is SQIVND (reference sequence). V shed 7 bases and J shed 5 bases, with 17 bases lying between them. The CDR3 runs 14 residues. CDR3 nucleotide sequence: TGTGCCAGTACCCCGGGAGGGGCGCCGACTGAAGCTTTCTTT. It is translated as CASTPGGAPTEAFF.

This clonotype was observed at least ten times. The junction departs from the called germline gene at one end, perhaps through a read error. This chain joins TRBV2 and TRBJ2-2, with D possibly matching TRBD2 (5 bases). The CDR3 consists of 14 residues. The V gene's germline CDR1 is SNHLY and CDR2 FYNNEI. CDR3 bases: TGTGCCAGCAAACGGAGGCAGAACACCAGGGAGCTGTTTTTT. As protein: CASKRRQNTRELFF.

This clonotype showed up many times. This chain connects TRBV6-1 to TRBJ2-7, with D possibly TRBD1 on 5 matching bases. V lost 6 bases, J lost 2 bases, and 14 bases lay in between. The CDR3 covers 14 residues. Germline CDR1 MNHNS, CDR2 SASEGT. The CDR3 nucleotides are TGTGCCAGCAGCAAACGGCAGGGAACCTACGAGCAGTACTTC. Protein product: CASSKRQGTYEQYF.

This clonotype was seen a handful of times. The V and J genes are TRBV11-1 and TRBJ2-5; TRBD2 might be the D (6 bases). CDR3 length: 18 amino acids. Germline assignment: CDR1 SGHAT and CDR2 FQDESV (reference sequence). The V end was cut by 1 base, the J end by 5 bases, with 23 bases between. This CDR3 reads CASSLGLRLRGLVETQYF. DNA of the CDR3: TGTGCCAGCAGCTTAGGGCTGAGGTTGCGGGGTCTTGTGGAGACCCAGTACTTC.

This clonotype was observed once. V usage is TRBV7-2 and J usage is TRBJ2-5; weak D call: TRBD2 (7 bases). Germline V gives CDR1 SGHTA, CDR2 FQGNSA. CDR3 size: 16 residues. V dropped 5 bases and J dropped 5 bases, with 21 bases sitting between them. The CDR3 protein is CASSMRQAGEGETQYF. CDR3 coding DNA: TGTGCCAGCAGCATGAGACAGGCGGGAGAGGGGGAGACCCAGTACTTC.

This chain connects TRBV12-3 or TRBV12-4 to TRBJ2-7; perhaps D is TRBD1 or TRBD2 (6 bases each). The tail of the sequence fits TRBJ2-1 better, so the J call may be wrong. The CDR3 totals 15 residues. CDR3 sequence: CASSLSVGGSYEQFF. DNA of the CDR3: TGTGCCAGCAGTTTATCGGTAGGGGGGTCCTACGAGCAGTTCTTC.

In this sample, this clonotype turned up a few times. At one of its ends the junction is not consistent with the germline gene, which may arise from a read error. The V and J genes are TRBV12-3 or TRBV12-4 and TRBJ1-5, with D hard to call. CDR3 size: 13 residues. The CDR3 region is CASSLGLRQPQLF. The CDR3 DNA follows: TGTGCCAGCAGTCTAGGGCTGAGGCAGCCCCAGCTTTTT.

This clonotype was detected ten times or more. The J gene is TRBJ2-5, the V gene TRBV11-2; TRBD2 matches 10 bases. The CDR3 consists of 15 residues. Unmatched junction bases numbered 9, after V lost 7 bases and J lost 4 bases. CDR1 and CDR2 from the germline V gene are SGHAT and FQNNGV. CDR3 DNA: TGTGCCAGCACTAAGCGGGAGGGCCGGCGAGAGACCCAGTACTTC. Translation gives CASTKREGRRETQYF.

This chain connects TRBV11-1 to TRBJ2-7, with 9 bases aligning to TRBD2. V lost 5 bases to trimming and J lost 4 bases; unmatched junction nucleotides: 12. The CDR3 runs to 16 residues. The germline V gene encodes CDR1 SGHAT and CDR2 FQDESV (reference sequence). The CDR3 is CASSGTRASGTYEQYF. Written as DNA, the CDR3 is TGTGCCAGCAGCGGGACCAGGGCTAGCGGGACGTACGAGCAGTACTTC.

This clonotype occurred once. The gene calls are TRBV27 and TRBJ2-5; a weak D match, TRBD2 (6 bases). Germline CDR1 and CDR2: MNHEY and SMNVEV (reference sequence). V lost 4 bases and J lost 5, with 17 bases in between. This CDR3 comprises 15 residues. For the CDR3, the DNA is TGTGCCAGCAGTTCCCCGGGTCTAGGAGGGGAGACCCAGTACTTC. This encodes CASSSPGLGGETQYF.

This clonotype came up many times. This sequence joins TRBV9 and TRBJ1-6; D not resolved. V shed 0 bases and J shed 7 bases, with 8 bases lying between them. Germline V gene lookup returns CDR1 SGDLS and CDR2 YYNGEE. This CDR3 contains 14 residues. This chain's CDR3 is CASSVDSKNSPLHF. As DNA, the CDR3 is TGTGCCAGCAGCGTAGACAGCAAGAATTCACCCCTCCACTTT. Filled out from reference TRBV9 and TRBJ1-6, the complete variable domain reads DSGVTQTPKHLITATGQRVTLRCSPRSGDLSVYWYQQSLDQGLQFLIQYYNGEERAKGNILERFSAQQFPDLHSELNLSSLELGDSALYFCASSVDSKNSPLHFGNGTRLTVT.

CDR3 DNA: TGTGCCAGCAGTGAAGCGCTTCGGGCAGGGGTACGGAACACTGAAGCTTTCTTT. It encodes CASSEALRAGVRNTEAFF. V gene TRBV6-1 combines with J gene TRBJ1-1, with a possible D match to TRBD1 (6 bases). V lost 0 bases to trimming and J lost 1 base, with 18 bases between them. The germline gives CDR1 MNHNS, CDR2 SASEGT. This CDR3 has 18 residues.

This clonotype was observed at least ten times. The genes are TRBV19 and TRBJ2-5, with TRBD1 matching over 7 bases. Trimming removed 4 bases from V and 4 bases from J; junction bases left unmatched: 0. The CDR3 spans 12 residues. The germline CDR1 and CDR2 sequences are LNHDA and SQIVND (reference sequence). DNA for the CDR3: TGTGCCAGTAGTACAGGGGGAGAGACCCAGTACTTC. Its translation is CASSTGGETQYF.

This clonotype was found many times. The chain combines TRBV28 with TRBJ2-5; no clear D. The CDR3 contains 11 residues. Trimming left V 3 bases short and J 8 bases short, with 7 bases between. Germline assignment: CDR1 MDHEN and CDR2 SYDVKM. CDR3 residues: CASSLGITQYF. CDR3 DNA: TGTGCCAGCAGTTTGGGGATCACCCAGTACTTC.